This T cell receptor (beta chain) emerged from a study of CD8 T cells in Susac syndrome. This clonotype appeared a single time. With random hexamers, roughly 0.45 to 1 ug RNA was reverse transcribed. The authors amplified TCR beta CDR3 across 54 Vbeta and 13 Jbeta using immunoSEQ multiplex PCR. TCRdb fed the immunoSEQ multiplex PCR reads into MiXCR, producing one record per CDR3 protein. The sample carries just over 150,000 distinct CDR3 sequences, approximately 94% recorded once. The germline gives CDR1 SGDLS, CDR2 YYNGEE. This CDR3 spans 15 amino acids. V lost 0 bases, J lost 8 bases, and 15 bases lay in between. TCR beta was sequenced from blood CD8+ and CD4+ T cells.

The sample taken for sequencing was CD8+ T cells from PBMCs. The TCR sequence derives from a human donor with multiple sclerosis. The rearrangement links TRBV9 to TRBJ2-1; D uncertain. The CDR3 reads CASSVAGLSPDEQFF. The CDR3 region has the DNA TGTGCCAGCAGCGTAGCTGGGCTATCCCCAGATGAGCAGTTCTTC.